This T cell receptor beta chain derives from a study of beta chain features in type 1 diabetes. Study outcomes and limitations: In type 1 diabetes patients, VDJ junctions had fewer insertions; deletions at these junctions were more frequent.

This clone was seen a few times. Its antigen is undetermined. Investigators reverse transcribed all isolated RNA, so they sequenced expressed TCRB transcripts. Sequenced by immunoSEQ multiplex PCR; TCRdb stores in-frame clones only, minus some. The sample yields over 500,000 clones, roughly 15% seen once. The CDR3 consists of 16 residues. Per germline, CDR1 SGHRS and CDR2 YFSETQ. Trimming stripped 5 bases from V and 0 bases from J, with 17 bases between. The sample comprised naive CD4+ T cells from blood. The TCR comes from a man aged 18 to 30 in good health. V is TRBV5-1 and J is TRBJ2-5; the D gene could be TRBD1 or TRBD2 (6 bases each). CDR3 nucleotides: TGCGCCAGCAGTGCCGGGAAGGGGGACTACCAAGAGACCCAGTACTTC. It specifies CASSAGKGDYQETQYF.